This TCR beta chain was recovered during a study of blood T cell repertoires in COVID-19. Study-level background: Donors in the United States, Italy and Spain gave samples during acute or convalescent COVID-19. Sample material is recorded as cDNA or gDNA derived from T cells, B-cell-depleted T cells, or PBMCs.

CDR1 ENHRY and CDR2 SYGVKD come from the germline V gene. V lost 6 bases and J lost 0; bases outside the gene matches: 2. The CDR3 is 15 amino acids. In the authors' methods: From reference gene primer amplification, estimates of nucleated cell counts were derived. Assay used: immunoSEQ multiplex PCR; TCRdb lists only in-frame clones, some missing. That table gives V, J and clone size, and the DNA gave D and trimming. The sample contains 200,000 or so clones, roughly 89% of which appear only once. Clinical histories supplied by participants themselves formed the basis of cohort assignment. The chain couples TRBV10-3 to TRBJ2-1, with 10 bases identical to TRBD2. The origin of this receptor is a woman aged 40 to 49 with acute COVID-19. Sample: PBMCs or T cells enriched from blood (not recorded which). The CDR3 DNA sequence: TGTGCCATCAGATCTAGCGGGGGCTCCTACAATGAGCAGTTCTTC. Translating it yields CAIRSSGGSYNEQFF.